Following are 8 T cell receptor beta chains from one sample sequenced in a study of cytomegalovirus exposure and HLA in healthy donors. A multiplex PCR was run with 60 Vbeta primers and 13 Jbeta primers. Repertoires were generated with immunoSEQ multiplex PCR, while TCRdb's copy carries only in-frame clones and drops some. The data contain fewer than 250,000 clones, roughly 77% of them seen just once; the ten biggest clones take up roughly 3.6%. The sequenced sample consisted of PBMCs. These receptors were collected from a man aged 35 to 55 in good health and CMV-seropositive.

The chain is built from TRBV4-1 and TRBJ2-7, with 7 bases matching TRBD2. With 1 base clipped from V and 3 bases from J, the junction kept 6 bases outside the gene matches. The CDR3 length is 15 residues. Germline lookup yields CDR1 MGHRA and CDR2 YSYEKL. The CDR3 DNA follows: TGCGCCAGCAGCCAAGGGAGCGGGACCCGCTACGAGCAGTACTTC. Amino acid sequence: CASSQGSGTRYEQYF.

V and J are TRBV13 and TRBJ1-2; 10 nucleotides align to TRBD1. CDR1 PRHDT and CDR2 FYEKMQ come from the germline V gene (reference sequence). V lost 4 bases and J lost 8; bases outside the gene matches: 7. This CDR3 region has 14 residues. CDR3 sequence reads: CASSSVDRGLGYTF. The DNA of the CDR3 is TGTGCCAGCAGCTCCGTCGACAGGGGGCTAGGCTACACCTTC.

The chain combines TRBV7-9 with TRBJ2-3; the match to TRBD2 covers 7 bases. The CDR3 totals 17 residues. Germline V gene sequence: CDR1 SEHNR, CDR2 FQNEAQ (reference sequence). The V segment lost 2 bases and the J segment 0 bases; nucleotides outside the gene matches: 8. The CDR3 spells CASSLMGRARSTDTQYF. The CDR3 nucleotides read TGTGCCAGCAGCTTAATGGGGAGGGCTAGAAGCACAGATACGCAGTATTTT.

The sample holds one count of this clone. The gene calls are TRBV7-9 and TRBJ2-5; 7 bases align to TRBD2. The tail of the sequence fits TRBJ2-7 better, so the J call may be wrong. The CDR3 length is 16 residues. Per the germline V gene, CDR1 is SEHNR and CDR2 is FQNEAQ (reference sequence). CDR3 sequence reads: CASSLITGGGAYEQYF. In DNA, the CDR3 is TGTGCCAGCAGCTTAATTACGGGGGGTGGGGCCTACGAGCAGTACTTC.

This chain joins TRBV7-8 and TRBJ2-1, with a possible D match to TRBD1 (6 bases). V was pared by 1 base and J by 6 bases, with 16 bases between. The CDR3 totals 16 residues. CDR1 SGHVS and CDR2 FQNEAQ come from the germline V gene. CDR3 in amino acids: CASSLGFRGPGNEQFF. The CDR3 nucleotides are TGTGCCAGCAGCTTAGGGTTCAGGGGACCGGGCAATGAGCAGTTCTTC.

The chain is built from TRBV7-9 and TRBJ1-5, with D possibly TRBD1 on 5 matching bases. This CDR3 has 17 residues. Trimming left V 5 bases short and J 1 base short, with 18 bases between. From germline, CDR1 is SEHNR and CDR2 FQNEAQ (reference sequence). The CDR3 here is CASSLGRGDVSNQPQHF. The CDR3 DNA reads TGTGCCAGCAGCCTTGGGCGGGGGGATGTGAGCAATCAGCCCCAGCATTTT.

This chain connects TRBV2 to TRBJ1-2, with D possibly matching TRBD1 (5 bases). The germline V and J ends were trimmed by 6 bases and 4 bases, with 12 bases remaining between them. The CDR3 is made up of 13 amino acids. The V gene's germline CDR1 is SNHLY and CDR2 FYNNEI. CDR3 sequence: CASSPPDSYGYTF. CDR3 nucleotides: TGTGCCAGCAGCCCCCCTGACAGCTATGGCTACACCTTC.

In nucleotides, the CDR3 is TGTGCCAGCACCCCCTGGGCGGGCAGCTCCTACGAGCAGTACTTC. Protein product: CASTPWAGSSYEQYF. V and J are TRBV6-1 and TRBJ2-7; D might be TRBD2 (5 bases). CDR3 length: 15 residues. Germline CDR1 MNHNS, CDR2 SASEGT. Trimming pared 7 bases from V and 0 bases from J, leaving 16 bases between.